One sample yielded the 7 T cell receptor beta chains listed below, sequenced in a study of cytotoxic CD8 clonotypes in ibrutinib-treated CLL. Clones were read by immunoSEQ multiplex PCR, and TCRdb kept only the in-frame ones, dropping some. The sample includes over 250,000 clones, about 72% of them seen just once. Sequenced here: PBMCs, sampled at disease progression, from a patient treated with ibrutinib. These receptors were obtained from a human donor with chronic lymphocytic leukemia.

The CDR3 loop is CASSEGPRHTQYF. The CDR3 DNA reads TGTGCCAGCAGTGAAGGACCCCGCCATACGCAGTATTTT. The chain recombines TRBV2 with TRBJ2-3; D is ambiguous. CDR1 is SNHLY and CDR2 is FYNNEI in the germline V gene. The CDR3 consists of 13 residues. V lost 1 base and J 7 bases, leaving 9 bases between the germline ends.

V usage is TRBV7-2 and J usage is TRBJ2-5; D perhaps matches TRBD2 (6 bases). The germline V gene encodes CDR1 SGHTA and CDR2 FQGNSA. V dropped 0 bases and J dropped 5 bases, with 16 bases sitting between them. This CDR3 is 16 amino acids long. DNA for the CDR3: TGTGCCAGCAGCTTAGCGATAACGGGAGCATTTGAGACCCAGTACTTC. Encoded protein: CASSLAITGAFETQYF.

There are a few counts of this clone. This sequence joins TRBV27 and TRBJ2-2, with D tentatively TRBD1 (5 bases). V lost 6 bases to trimming and J lost 3 bases, with 20 bases between them. The CDR3 runs to 17 residues. Germline V gene data show CDR1 as MNHEY and CDR2 as SMNVEV (reference sequence). CDR3 protein: CASSYFSQGRDTGELFF. DNA for the CDR3: TGTGCCAGCAGCTATTTCTCCCAGGGTCGCGACACCGGGGAGCTGTTTTTT.

As for this clone: This CDR3 is also generated by other DNA sequences in the sample. The chain recombines TRBV15 with TRBJ1-5; 7 nucleotides agree with TRBD1. The CDR3 runs 16 residues. V trimming: 0 bases; J trimming: 7 bases; junction bases outside the gene matches: 9. The V gene's germline CDR1 is LNHNV and CDR2 YYDKDF (reference sequence). In nucleotides, the CDR3 is TGTGCCACCAGCAGAGAACGATCAGGGGGTGGGCAGCCCCAGCATTTT. As protein: CATSRERSGGGQPQHF.

V usage is TRBV9 and J usage is TRBJ1-1, with D unresolved. The CDR3 totals 18 residues. Trimming left V 7 bases short and J 6 bases short, with 31 bases between. In germline, CDR1 is SGDLS, CDR2 YYNGEE. CDR3 bases: TGTGCCAGCGAGGAGAGCCGCGGACTTGGTCAGGAGGATCCTGAAGCTTTCTTT. It encodes CASEESRGLGQEDPEAFF.

The CDR3: CSVEVLGARETQYF. The CDR3 nucleotides read TGCAGCGTTGAAGTCCTTGGGGCAAGGGAGACCCAGTACTTC. V and J are TRBV29-1 and TRBJ2-5, with D tentatively TRBD1 (5 bases). This CDR3 region has 14 residues. Trimming shortened V by 1 base and J by 5 bases, and 14 bases separated the two germline ends. Germline V lookup: CDR1 SQVTM, CDR2 ANQGSEA.

This chain joins TRBV9 and TRBJ1-2; D not resolved. This CDR3 is built from 15 residues. With 0 bases removed from V and 0 bases from J, the gap between germline ends came to 9 bases. Germline V gene lookup returns CDR1 SGDLS and CDR2 YYNGEE. In nucleotides, the CDR3 is TGTGCCAGCAGCGTAGGAGTGACCTCTAACTATGGCTACACCTTC. Its protein is CASSVGVTSNYGYTF. Variable domain in full (rest from reference TRBV9 and TRBJ1-2): DSGVTQTPKHLITATGQRVTLRCSPRSGDLSVYWYQQSLDQGLQFLIQYYNGEERAKGNILERFSAQQFPDLHSELNLSSLELGDSALYFCASSVGVTSNYGYTFGSGTRLTVV.